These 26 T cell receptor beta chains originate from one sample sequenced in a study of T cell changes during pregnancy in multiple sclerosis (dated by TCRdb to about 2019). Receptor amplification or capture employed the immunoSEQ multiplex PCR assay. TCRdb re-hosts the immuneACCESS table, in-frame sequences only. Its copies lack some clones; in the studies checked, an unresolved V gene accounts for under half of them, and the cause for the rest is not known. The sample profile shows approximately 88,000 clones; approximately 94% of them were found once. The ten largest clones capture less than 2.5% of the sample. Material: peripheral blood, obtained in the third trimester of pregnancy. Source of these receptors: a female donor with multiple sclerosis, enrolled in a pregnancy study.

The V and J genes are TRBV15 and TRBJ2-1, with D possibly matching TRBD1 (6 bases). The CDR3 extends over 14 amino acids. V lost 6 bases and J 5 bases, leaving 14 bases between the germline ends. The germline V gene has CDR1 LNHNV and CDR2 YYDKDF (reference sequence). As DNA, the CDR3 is TGTGCCACCAGGCCAGGGGAGAAGGACAATGAGCAGTTCTTC. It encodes CATRPGEKDNEQFF.

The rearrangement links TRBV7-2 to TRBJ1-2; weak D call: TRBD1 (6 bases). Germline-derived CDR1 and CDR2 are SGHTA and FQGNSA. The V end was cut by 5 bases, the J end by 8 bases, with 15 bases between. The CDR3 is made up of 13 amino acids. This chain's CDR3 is CASSIQGSGGYTF. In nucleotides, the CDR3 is TGTGCCAGCAGCATACAGGGTTCAGGCGGCTACACCTTC. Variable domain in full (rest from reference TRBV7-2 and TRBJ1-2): GAGVSQSPSNKVTEKGKDVELRCDPISGHTALYWYRQSLGQGLEFLIYFQGNSAPDKSGLPSDRFSAERTGGSVSTLTIQRTQQEDSAVYLCASSIQGSGGYTFGSGTRLTVV.

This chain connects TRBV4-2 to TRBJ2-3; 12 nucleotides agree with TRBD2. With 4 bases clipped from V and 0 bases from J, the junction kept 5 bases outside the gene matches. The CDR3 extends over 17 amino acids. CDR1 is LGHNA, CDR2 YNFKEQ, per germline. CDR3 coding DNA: TGTGCCAGCAGCCCATTCGGGACTAGCGGGAGCACAGATACGCAGTATTTT. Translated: CASSPFGTSGSTDTQYF.

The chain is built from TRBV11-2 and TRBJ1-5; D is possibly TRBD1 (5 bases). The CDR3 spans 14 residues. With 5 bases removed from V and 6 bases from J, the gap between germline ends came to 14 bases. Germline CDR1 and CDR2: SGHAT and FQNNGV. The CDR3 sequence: CASSPKSGGQPQHF. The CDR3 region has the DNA TGTGCCAGCAGCCCTAAATCGGGGGGTCAGCCCCAGCATTTT.

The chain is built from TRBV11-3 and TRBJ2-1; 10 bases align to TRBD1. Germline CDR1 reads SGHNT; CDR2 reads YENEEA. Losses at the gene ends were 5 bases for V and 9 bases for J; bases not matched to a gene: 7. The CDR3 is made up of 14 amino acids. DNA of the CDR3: TGTGCCAGCAGCGCCGGGACAGGGGAAGGTGAGCAGTTCTTC. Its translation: CASSAGTGEGEQFF.

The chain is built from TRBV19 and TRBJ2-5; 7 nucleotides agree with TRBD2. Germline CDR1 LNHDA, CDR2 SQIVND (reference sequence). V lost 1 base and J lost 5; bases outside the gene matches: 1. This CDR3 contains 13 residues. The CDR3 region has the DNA TGTGCCAGTAGTATAGTCGGGAGGGAGACCCAGTACTTC. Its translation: CASSIVGRETQYF.

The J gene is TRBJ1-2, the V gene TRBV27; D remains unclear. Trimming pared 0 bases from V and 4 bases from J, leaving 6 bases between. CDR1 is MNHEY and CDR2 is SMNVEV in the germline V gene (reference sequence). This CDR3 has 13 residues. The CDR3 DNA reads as TGTGCCAGCAGTTTATCTAACGGCTATGGCTACACCTTC. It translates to CASSLSNGYGYTF.

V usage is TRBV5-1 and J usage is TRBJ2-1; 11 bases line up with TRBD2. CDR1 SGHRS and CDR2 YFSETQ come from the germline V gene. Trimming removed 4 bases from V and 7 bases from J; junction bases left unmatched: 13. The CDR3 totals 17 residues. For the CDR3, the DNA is TGCGCCAGCAGCCTGAGATCACTAGCGGGAGTCTCGAATGAGCAGTTCTTC. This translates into CASSLRSLAGVSNEQFF.

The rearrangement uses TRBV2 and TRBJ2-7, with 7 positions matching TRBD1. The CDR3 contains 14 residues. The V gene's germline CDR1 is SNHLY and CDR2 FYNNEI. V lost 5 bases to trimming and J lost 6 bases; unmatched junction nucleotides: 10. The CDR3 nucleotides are TGTGCCAGCAGTACCGGACAGGCCTGGGGCGAGCAGTACTTC. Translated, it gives CASSTGQAWGEQYF.

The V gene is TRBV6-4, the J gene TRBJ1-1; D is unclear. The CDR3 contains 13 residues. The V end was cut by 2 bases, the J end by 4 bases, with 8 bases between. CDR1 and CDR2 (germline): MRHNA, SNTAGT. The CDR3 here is CASSDLVGTEAFF. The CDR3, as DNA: TGTGCCAGCAGTGACCTTGTCGGCACTGAAGCTTTCTTT.

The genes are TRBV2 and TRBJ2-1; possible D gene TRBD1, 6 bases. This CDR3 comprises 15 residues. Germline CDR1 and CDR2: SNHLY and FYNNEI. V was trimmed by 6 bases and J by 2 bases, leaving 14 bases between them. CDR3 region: CASRATGTTYNEQFF. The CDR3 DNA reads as TGTGCCAGCAGGGCGACCGGGACAACCTACAATGAGCAGTTCTTC.

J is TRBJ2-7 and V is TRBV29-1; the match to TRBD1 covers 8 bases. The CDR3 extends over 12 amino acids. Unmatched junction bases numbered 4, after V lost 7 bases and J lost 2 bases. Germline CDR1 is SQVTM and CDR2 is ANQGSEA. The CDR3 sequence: CSAGTGTYEQYF. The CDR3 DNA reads TGCAGCGCCGGGACAGGAACCTACGAGCAGTACTTC.

The DNA of the CDR3 is TGTGCCTGGAGCTTGGACAGGCACAACTATGGCTACACCTTC. Encoded protein: CAWSLDRHNYGYTF. The gene calls are TRBV30 and TRBJ1-2; 7 nucleotides line up with TRBD1. J lost 2 bases, V lost 3 bases, and 6 bases had no gene match. In germline, CDR1 is GTSNPN, CDR2 SVGIG (reference sequence). The CDR3 is made up of 14 amino acids. Combining the CDR3 with reference TRBV30 and TRBJ1-2 gives the whole variable domain SQTIHQWPATLVQPVGSPLSLECTVEGTSNPNLYWYRQAAGRGLQLLFYSVGIGQISSEVPQNLSASRPQDRQFILSSKKLLLSDSGFYLCAWSLDRHNYGYTFGSGTRLTVV.

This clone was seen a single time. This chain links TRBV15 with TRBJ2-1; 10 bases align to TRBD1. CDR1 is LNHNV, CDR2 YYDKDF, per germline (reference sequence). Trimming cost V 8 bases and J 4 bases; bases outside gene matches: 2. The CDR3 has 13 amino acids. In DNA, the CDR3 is TGTGCCACCGGACAGGGGGGGTACAATGAGCAGTTCTTC. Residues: CATGQGGYNEQFF.

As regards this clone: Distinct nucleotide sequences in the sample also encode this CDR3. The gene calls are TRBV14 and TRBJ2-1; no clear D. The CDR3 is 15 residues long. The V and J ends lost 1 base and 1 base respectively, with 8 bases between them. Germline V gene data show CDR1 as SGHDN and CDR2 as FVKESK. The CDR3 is CASSQVRVSYNEQFF. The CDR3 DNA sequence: TGTGCCAGCAGCCAAGTCCGGGTTTCCTACAATGAGCAGTTCTTC.

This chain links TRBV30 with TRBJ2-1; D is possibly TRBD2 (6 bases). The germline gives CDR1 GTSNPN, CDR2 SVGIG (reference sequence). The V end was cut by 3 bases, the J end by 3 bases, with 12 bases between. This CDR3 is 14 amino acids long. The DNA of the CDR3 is TGTGCCTGGAGCGGCGGGATTGTCTACAATGAGCAGTTCTTC. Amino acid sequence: CAWSGGIVYNEQFF.

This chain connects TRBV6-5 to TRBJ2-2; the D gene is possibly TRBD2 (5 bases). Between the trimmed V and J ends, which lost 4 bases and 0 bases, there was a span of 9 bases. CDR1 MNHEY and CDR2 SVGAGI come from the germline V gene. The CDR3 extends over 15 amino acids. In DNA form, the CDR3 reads TGTGCCAGCAGTTTACTAGGGACGAACACCGGGGAGCTGTTTTTT. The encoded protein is CASSLLGTNTGELFF.

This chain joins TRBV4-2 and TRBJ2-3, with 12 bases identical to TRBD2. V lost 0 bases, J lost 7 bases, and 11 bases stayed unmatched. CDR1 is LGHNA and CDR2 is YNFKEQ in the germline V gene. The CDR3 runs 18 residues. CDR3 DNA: TGTGCCAGCAGCCAAGATCCAACGACTAGCGGGAGTTTACATACGCAGTATTTT. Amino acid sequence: CASSQDPTTSGSLHTQYF.

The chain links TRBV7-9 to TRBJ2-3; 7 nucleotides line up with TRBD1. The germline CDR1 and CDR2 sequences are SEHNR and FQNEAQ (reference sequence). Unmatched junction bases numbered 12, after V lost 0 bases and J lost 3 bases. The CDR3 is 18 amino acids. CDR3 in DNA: TGTGCCAGCAGCTTAGCTCGGTTACAGGGGTTAAGAACAGATACGCAGTATTTT. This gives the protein CASSLARLQGLRTDTQYF.

The CDR3: CATSLQHRGSEKLFF. CDR3 bases: TGTGCCACCAGCCTTCAACATCGGGGTTCCGAAAAACTGTTTTTT. V is TRBV15 and J is TRBJ1-4; D call uncertain. The CDR3 totals 15 residues. Trimming took 5 bases from V and 8 from J, leaving 18 bases between them. CDR1 and CDR2 from the germline V gene are LNHNV and YYDKDF (reference sequence).

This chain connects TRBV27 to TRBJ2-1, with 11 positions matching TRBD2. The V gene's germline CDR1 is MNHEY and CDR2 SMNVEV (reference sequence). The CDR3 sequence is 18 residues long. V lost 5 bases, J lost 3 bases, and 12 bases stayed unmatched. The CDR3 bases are TGTGCCAGCAGTCCGCACTACCTGACTAGCGGGAACTACAATGAGCAGTTCTTC. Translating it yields CASSPHYLTSGNYNEQFF.

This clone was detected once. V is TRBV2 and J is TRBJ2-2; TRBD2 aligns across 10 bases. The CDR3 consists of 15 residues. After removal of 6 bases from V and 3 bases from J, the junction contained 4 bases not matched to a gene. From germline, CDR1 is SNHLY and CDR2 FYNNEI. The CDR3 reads CASRLAGADTGELFF. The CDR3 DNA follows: TGTGCCAGCAGGCTAGCGGGAGCGGACACCGGGGAGCTGTTTTTT.

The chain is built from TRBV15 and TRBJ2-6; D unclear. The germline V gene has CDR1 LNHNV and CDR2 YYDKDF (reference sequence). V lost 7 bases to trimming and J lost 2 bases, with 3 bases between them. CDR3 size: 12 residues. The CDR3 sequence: CATITGANVLTF. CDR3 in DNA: TGTGCCACCATAACTGGGGCCAACGTCCTGACTTTC.

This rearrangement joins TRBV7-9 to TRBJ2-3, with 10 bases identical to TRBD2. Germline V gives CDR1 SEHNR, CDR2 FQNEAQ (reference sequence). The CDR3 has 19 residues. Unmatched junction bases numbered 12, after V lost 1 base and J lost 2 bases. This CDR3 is CASSLVEGTSARHTDTQYF. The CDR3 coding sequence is TGTGCCAGCAGCTTAGTTGAAGGGACTAGCGCACGACACACAGATACGCAGTATTTT.

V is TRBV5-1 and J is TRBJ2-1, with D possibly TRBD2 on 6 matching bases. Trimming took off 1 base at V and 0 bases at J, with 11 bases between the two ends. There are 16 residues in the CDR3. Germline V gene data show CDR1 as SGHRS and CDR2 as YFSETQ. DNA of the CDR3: TGCGCCAGCAGCTTGAGTGGGGGGAGCTCCTACAATGAGCAGTTCTTC. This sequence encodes CASSLSGGSSYNEQFF.

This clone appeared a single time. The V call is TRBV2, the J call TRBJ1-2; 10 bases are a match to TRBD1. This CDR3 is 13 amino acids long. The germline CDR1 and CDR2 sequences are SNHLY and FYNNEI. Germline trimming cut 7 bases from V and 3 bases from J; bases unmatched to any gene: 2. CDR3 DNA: TGTGCCAGCACAGGGACAGGGGACTATGGCTACACCTTC. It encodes CASTGTGDYGYTF.